This TCR beta chain was documented in a study of T cells expressing NK-cell markers (dated by TCRdb to between 2020 and 2021). Turning to the overall study: Three sorted T-cell subsets (CD3+CD56+NKG2C+, CD3+CD56+NKG2C- and CD3+CD56-NKG2C+) from several donors had their TCR beta-chain repertoires profiled. Among the eight sequenced donors, seven were HCMV-seropositive and one was HCMV-seronegative. The study sequenced eight donors, all healthy volunteers chosen at random: three men and five women. Illumina HiSeq 2000/2500, MiSeq or NextSeq was used to sequence libraries as 2 x 150 bp reads.

TCRdb shows the sequencer as Illumina HiSeq 2000. TCR beta cDNA libraries were prepared using 5'RACE template switching, which introduced a universal primer site and unique molecular identifiers. Priming for cDNA synthesis came from the TCR beta constant segment, and two successive PCR amplification steps followed. For the original study's pipeline: Reads were demultiplexed and grouped by UMI with MIGEC, and clonotypes were assembled and quantified with MiTCR. Only TCR cDNA sequences supported by at least two reads were kept to exclude erroneous sequences. Downstream repertoire analysis used the tcR package, and clonotypes were matched across fractions by CDR3 nucleotide sequence plus V segment. Antigen specificity was annotated against VDJdb with VDJmatch, allowing one amino acid substitution in CDR3. TCRdb reprocessed the reads, reporting each CDR3 protein sequence once and no DNA. Here the V and J calls rest on TCRdb's processing, not on the authors' analysis. The sample table holds 550,000 to 600,000 distinct CDR3 sequences. 3% to 4.5% of the sample is held by the ten biggest clonotypes.

A remark on this clonotype: It lacks a known antigen.

The research as a whole found: Those dominant clonotypes were again the most abundant among CD3+CD56-NKG2C+ cells in a few donors, at about 25-65%. It remained unclear whether the expanded NKG2C-expressing T cell clones were specific for HCMV antigens. In 6 or 7 donors, the dominant CD3+CD56+NKG2C+ clonotypes ranked among the top 10 CD8+ clonotypes, making up about 1.0-7.0% of CD8+ T cells.

A commercial ELISA kit detecting HCMV-specific IgG in serum was used to determine HCMV serostatus. Ficoll density gradient centrifugation was used to isolate peripheral blood mononuclear cells from blood. Taken from cysteine to phenylalanine, the CDR3 has 13 residues. Only the protein is on record. For CDR1 and CDR2, the germline V gene lists MNHEY and SVGEGT. The rearrangement combines TRBV6-2 or TRBV6-3 with TRBJ2-1; no DNA is available, so the TRBD2 call from TCRdb remains unchecked. The TCR comes from a young man in good health. Donor details come from another sample of the same person, matched by shared clones. The sequenced sample was blood T cells: a sorted CD56 or NKG2C T cell subset, CD4+ or CD8+ T cells, or bulk PBMC T cells (not recorded which). Here the CDR3 is given as CASSYLGEGEQFF.